This is a list of T cell receptor beta chains from one sample in a study of control samples from healthy donors and cancer patients. The assay was immunoSEQ multiplex PCR, and TCRdb's table has in-frame clones only and misses some. The sample carries some 140,000 clones, roughly 94% recorded once. Source material: blood. The receptors were sampled from a man aged 40-49 years in good health. The CDR3 runs from the conserved cysteine through the conserved F or W. The D gene is left open where the match is weak.

d_gene: NA; len: 14; j_gene: TRBJ2-7; v_gene: TRBV9; CDR3aa: CASSLGRSSYEQYF; CDR3nt: TGTGCCAGCAGCCTTGGCAGGAGCTCCTACGAGCAGTACTTC
d_gene: NA; len: 12; j_gene: TRBJ1-2; v_gene: TRBV9; CDR3aa: CASSVEGYGYTF; CDR3nt: TGTGCCAGCAGCGTAGAGGGCTATGGCTACACCTTC
d_gene: NA; len: 16; j_gene: TRBJ2-7; v_gene: TRBV4-1; CDR3aa: CASSQEGPRSIYEQYF; CDR3nt: TGCGCCAGCAGCCAAGAAGGGCCACGCTCAATCTACGAGCAGTACTTC
d_gene: TRBD1; len: 14; j_gene: TRBJ2-7; v_gene: TRBV6-1; CDR3aa: CASREDRGLTAQYF; CDR3nt: TGTGCCAGCAGGGAAGACAGGGGGCTGACTGCGCAGTACTTC
d_gene: NA; len: 15; j_gene: TRBJ1-5; v_gene: TRBV27; CDR3aa: CASSLGHRFNQPQHF; CDR3nt: TGTGCCAGCAGTTTAGGGCATCGGTTCAATCAGCCCCAGCATTTT
d_gene: TRBD2; len: 13; j_gene: TRBJ2-7; v_gene: TRBV7-2; CDR3aa: CASSGSGGSEQYF; CDR3nt: TGTGCCAGCAGCGGATCGGGGGGGTCCGAGCAGTACTTC
d_gene: NA; len: 15; j_gene: TRBJ2-2; v_gene: TRBV10-1; CDR3aa: CASSAGGAGTGELFF; CDR3nt: TGCGCCAGCAGTGCTGGGGGGGCGGGCACCGGGGAGCTGTTTTTT
d_gene: NA; len: 14; j_gene: TRBJ1-2; v_gene: TRBV30; CDR3aa: CAWRGTEDNYGYTF; CDR3nt: TGTGCCTGGAGGGGGACTGAGGATAACTATGGCTACACCTTC
d_gene: NA; len: 14; j_gene: TRBJ2-5; v_gene: TRBV5-1; CDR3aa: CASSTDWGGATQYF; CDR3nt: TGCGCCAGCAGCACAGATTGGGGGGGCGCGACCCAGTACTTC
d_gene: NA; len: 13; j_gene: TRBJ1-2; v_gene: TRBV10-2; CDR3aa: CASSDPGVYGYTF; CDR3nt: TGCGCCAGCAGTGACCCAGGGGTCTATGGCTACACCTTC
d_gene: TRBD1; len: 13; j_gene: TRBJ2-7; v_gene: TRBV6-5; CDR3aa: CASRMAGGYEQYF; CDR3nt: TGTGCCAGCAGGATGGCAGGGGGCTACGAGCAGTACTTC
d_gene: NA; len: 18; j_gene: TRBJ2-2; v_gene: TRBV9; CDR3aa: CASSAPGRGSSSYGELFF; CDR3nt: TGTGCCAGCAGCGCGCCCGGCAGGGGCAGTTCTTCTTACGGGGAGCTGTTTTTT
d_gene: NA; len: 11; j_gene: TRBJ2-7; v_gene: TRBV12-5; CDR3aa: CASGRNYEQYF; CDR3nt: TGTGCTAGTGGGAGGAACTACGAGCAGTACTTC
d_gene: NA; len: 12; j_gene: TRBJ2-2; v_gene: TRBV9; CDR3aa: CASSVKAGELFF; CDR3nt: TGTGCCAGCAGCGTCAAGGCAGGGGAGCTGTTTTTT
d_gene: TRBD1; len: 14; j_gene: TRBJ1-5; v_gene: TRBV2; CDR3aa: CASRGQVPLSAQHF; CDR3nt: TGTGCCAGCAGGGGACAGGTTCCTCTATCGGCCCAGCATTTT
d_gene: NA; len: 14; j_gene: TRBJ1-2; v_gene: TRBV7-8; CDR3aa: CASSFRSGLYGYTF; CDR3nt: TGTGCCAGCAGCTTCCGCTCAGGCCTCTATGGCTACACCTTC
d_gene: NA; len: 12; j_gene: TRBJ1-2; v_gene: TRBV5-1; CDR3aa: CASSLETYGYTF; CDR3nt: TGCGCCAGCAGCTTGGAGACCTATGGCTACACCTTC
d_gene: NA; len: 13; j_gene: TRBJ1-5; v_gene: TRBV5-5; CDR3aa: CASSRDQRQPQHF; CDR3nt: TGTGCCAGCAGCCGGGACCAAAGACAGCCCCAGCATTTT